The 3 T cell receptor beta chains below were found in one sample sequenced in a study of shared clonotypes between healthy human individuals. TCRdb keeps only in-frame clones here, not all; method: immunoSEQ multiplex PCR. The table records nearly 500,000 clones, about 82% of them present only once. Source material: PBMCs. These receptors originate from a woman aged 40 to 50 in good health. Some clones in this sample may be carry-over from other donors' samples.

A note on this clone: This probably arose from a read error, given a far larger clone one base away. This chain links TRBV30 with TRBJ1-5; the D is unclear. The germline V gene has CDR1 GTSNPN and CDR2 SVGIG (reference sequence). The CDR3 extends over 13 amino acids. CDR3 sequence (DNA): TGTGCCTGGAGTTCGGATAGCAATCAGCCCCGGCATTTT. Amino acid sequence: CAWSSDSNQPRHF.

CDR3 sequence: CASSQALAGADYNEQFF. The CDR3 nucleotides are TGCGCCAGCAGCCAAGCACTAGCGGGAGCGGATTACAATGAGCAGTTCTTC. The chain carries TRBV4-3 and TRBJ2-1; 11 nucleotides agree with TRBD2. Unmatched junction bases numbered 6, after V lost 1 base and J lost 4 bases. Germline V gives CDR1 LGHNA, CDR2 YSLEER. The CDR3 totals 17 residues.

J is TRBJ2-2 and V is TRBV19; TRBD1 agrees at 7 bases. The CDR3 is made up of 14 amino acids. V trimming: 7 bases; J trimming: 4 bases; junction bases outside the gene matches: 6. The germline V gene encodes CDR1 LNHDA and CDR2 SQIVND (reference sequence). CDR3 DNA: TGTGCCAGTATCATGACAGGGAGCACCGGGGAGCTGTTTTTT. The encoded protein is CASIMTGSTGELFF. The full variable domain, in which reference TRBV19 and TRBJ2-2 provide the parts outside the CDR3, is DGGITQSPKYLFRKEGQNVTLSCEQNLNHDAMYWYRQDPGQGLRLIYYSQIVNDFQKGDIAEGYSVSREKKESFPLTVTSAQKNPTAFYLCASIMTGSTGELFFGEGSRLTVL.